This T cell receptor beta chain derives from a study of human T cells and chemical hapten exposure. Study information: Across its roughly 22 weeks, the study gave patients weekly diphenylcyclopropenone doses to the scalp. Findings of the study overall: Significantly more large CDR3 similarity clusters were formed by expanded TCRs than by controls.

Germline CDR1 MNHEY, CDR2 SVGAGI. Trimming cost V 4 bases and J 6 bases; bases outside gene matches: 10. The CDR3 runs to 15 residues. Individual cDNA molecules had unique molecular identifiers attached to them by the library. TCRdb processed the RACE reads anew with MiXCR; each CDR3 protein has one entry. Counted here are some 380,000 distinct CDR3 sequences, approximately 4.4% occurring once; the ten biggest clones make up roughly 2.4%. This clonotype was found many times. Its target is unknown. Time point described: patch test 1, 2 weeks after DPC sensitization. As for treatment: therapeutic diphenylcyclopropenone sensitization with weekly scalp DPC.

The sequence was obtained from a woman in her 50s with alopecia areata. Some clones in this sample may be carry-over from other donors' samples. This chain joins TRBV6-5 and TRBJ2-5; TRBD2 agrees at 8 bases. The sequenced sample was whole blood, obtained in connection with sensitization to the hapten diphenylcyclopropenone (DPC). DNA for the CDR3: TGTGCCAGCAGTTCTAGCGGGTCCCGGGGGAAGACCCAGTACTTC. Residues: CASSSSGSRGKTQYF.